Each of the 23 T cell receptor beta chains below was sequenced from the same sample in a study of T-cell reconstitution after alpha-beta-depleted transplantation in children. Unique molecular identifiers were incorporated when the TCRbeta library was constructed. TCRdb used MiXCR to reprocess the PCR reads, holding one entry per CDR3 protein. The table shows approximately 99,000 distinct CDR3 sequences, with about 6.4% occurring only once. Source: PBMCs, mostly from graft donor cells, taken 360 days after TCRalphabeta/CD19-depleted stem cell transplant. These receptor sequences come from a male patient under 10 years old who had a stem cell transplant for acute lymphoblastic leukemia, so the T cells may come from the graft donor.

The chain links TRBV9 to TRBJ2-7; 11 bases align to TRBD2. The CDR3 has 15 amino acids. J gave up 4 bases and V 6 bases, and 9 bases lay outside the gene matches. Germline CDR1 reads SGDLS; CDR2 reads YYNGEE. The CDR3 DNA is TGTGCCAGCAACCCAGACGGGACTAGCGGTTACGAGCAGTACTTC. It specifies CASNPDGTSGYEQYF.

This clonotype showed up many times. The chain carries TRBV7-9 and TRBJ2-4; D is possibly TRBD1 (6 bases). CDR1 and CDR2 (germline): SEHNR, FQNEAQ (reference sequence). This CDR3 spans 17 amino acids. Trimming cost V 5 bases and J 1 base, with 18 bases left between them. This CDR3 reads CASSPAGGGLAKNIQYF. CDR3 sequence (DNA): TGTGCCAGCAGCCCCGCGGGTGGGGGCCTGGCCAAAAACATTCAGTACTTC. Looking up the rest from reference TRBV7-9 and TRBJ2-4 gives the full variable domain: DTGVSQNPRHKITKRGQNVTFRCDPISEHNRLYWYRQTLGQGPEFLTYFQNEAQLEKSRLLSDRFSAERPKGSFSTLEIQRTEQGDSAMYLCASSPAGGGLAKNIQYFGAGTRLSVL.

As to this clonotype: A much larger clone lies one base from this, so it may be a read error. The J gene is TRBJ2-1, the V gene TRBV5-1, with 13 bases identical to TRBD2. This CDR3 is 14 amino acids long. Germline V gene lookup returns CDR1 SGHRS and CDR2 YFSETQ. The CDR3 bases are TGCGCCACCAGCTCGACTAGCGGGGGGAATGAGCAGTTCTTC. Its translation: CATSSTSGGNEQFF.

The sample holds many counts of this clonotype. The chain combines TRBV12-3 or TRBV12-4 with TRBJ1-1; perhaps TRBD1 as D (5 bases). The V and J ends lost 8 bases and 3 bases respectively, with 13 bases between them. This CDR3 is built from 13 residues. The CDR3 nucleotides read TGTGCCAGCGGGGGTGGGGACTACACTGAAGCTTTCTTT. Its translation: CASGGGDYTEAFF.

CDR3 coding DNA: TGTGCCAGCAGCTTAGAGTTGGGGCGGGGGGACAATGAGCAGTTCTTC. Protein product: CASSLELGRGDNEQFF. J is TRBJ2-1 and V is TRBV7-6; TRBD2 agrees at 8 bases. Germline lookup yields CDR1 SGHVS and CDR2 FNYEAQ. With 1 base clipped from V and 5 bases from J, the junction kept 7 bases outside the gene matches. There are 16 residues in the CDR3.

J is TRBJ2-7 and V is TRBV4-1, with D tentatively TRBD1 or TRBD2 (8 bases each). Trimming pared 4 bases from V and 6 bases from J, leaving 22 bases between. The CDR3 extends over 16 amino acids. Germline-derived CDR1 and CDR2 are MGHRA and YSYEKL. CDR3 residues: CASSLAGSGGISEQYF. The CDR3 DNA is TGCGCCAGCAGCCTAGCGGGATCAGGGGGCATATCCGAGCAGTACTTC.

Many counts were recorded for this clonotype. The chain uses TRBV9 and TRBJ2-7; 11 nucleotides align to TRBD2. The CDR3 has 15 residues. After removal of 4 bases from V and 6 bases from J, the junction contained 9 bases not matched to a gene. The germline gives CDR1 SGDLS, CDR2 YYNGEE. DNA for the CDR3: TGTGCCAGCAGCCCCCCAACTAGCGGGAGTGCCGAGCAGTACTTC. The encoded protein is CASSPPTSGSAEQYF.

This clonotype has a count of ten or more. The rearrangement joins TRBV11-2 to TRBJ2-7, with 7 bases identical to TRBD1. The CDR3 runs 15 residues. The V gene end was trimmed by 4 bases and the J gene end by 0 bases; junction bases not matched to a gene: 6. Looked up from germline, CDR1 is SGHAT and CDR2 is FQNNGV. The CDR3 bases are TGTGCCAGCAGCTCAGGGACAGCGAGCTCCTACGAGCAGTACTTC. It is translated as CASSSGTASSYEQYF.

This clonotype was found many times. The chain links TRBV5-1 to TRBJ1-5; perhaps TRBD1 as D (6 bases). Trimming stripped 0 bases from V and 7 bases from J, with 11 bases between. The CDR3 spans 14 residues. The V gene's germline CDR1 is SGHRS and CDR2 YFSETQ. The CDR3 DNA reads as TGCGCCAGCAGCTTGGAAGGGGGAGGGCAGCCCCAGCATTTT. It encodes CASSLEGGGQPQHF.

The rearrangement joins TRBV9 to TRBJ1-1; 7 nucleotides align to TRBD1. The V gene end was trimmed by 3 bases and the J gene end by 4 bases; junction bases not matched to a gene: 6. Germline V lookup: CDR1 SGDLS, CDR2 YYNGEE. The CDR3 has 14 residues. As DNA, the CDR3 is TGTGCCAGCAGCGGACAGGGCGGGGGCACTGAAGCTTTCTTT. Residues: CASSGQGGGTEAFF.

The rearrangement uses TRBV4-3 and TRBJ1-4, with D unclear. This CDR3 comprises 14 residues. Germline V CDR1 and CDR2: LGHNA, YSLEER. Trimming pared 2 bases from V and 8 bases from J, leaving 12 bases between. Here the CDR3 reads CASSQLTRQEKLFF. DNA of the CDR3: TGCGCCAGCAGCCAATTGACCCGGCAGGAAAAACTGTTTTTT.

The chain joins TRBV19 to TRBJ2-7, with D maybe TRBD2 (6 bases). CDR1 is LNHDA, CDR2 SQIVND, per germline (reference sequence). CDR3 size: 14 residues. Trimming took off 8 bases at V and 6 bases at J, with 20 bases between the two ends. CDR3 coding DNA: TGTGCCAGTTGTAGCGGAACCCGTCTTTTCGAGCAGTACTTC. This translates into CASCSGTRLFEQYF. Drawing the rest from reference TRBV19 and TRBJ2-7, the complete variable domain is DGGITQSPKYLFRKEGQNVTLSCEQNLNHDAMYWYRQDPGQGLRLIYYSQIVNDFQKGDIAEGYSVSREKKESFPLTVTSAQKNPTAFYLCASCSGTRLFEQYFGPGTRLTVT.

This clonotype was counted many times. This rearrangement joins TRBV24-1 to TRBJ1-4; D perhaps matches TRBD1 (5 bases). Germline CDR1 is KGHDR and CDR2 is SFDVKD. The CDR3 has 15 residues. With 1 base removed from V and 5 bases from J, the gap between germline ends came to 10 bases. DNA for the CDR3: TGTGCCACCAGTGATTTCGGAGGGGTGAATGAAAAACTGTTTTTT. The encoded protein is CATSDFGGVNEKLFF.

This clonotype was picked up many times. This chain links TRBV7-9 with TRBJ1-1; the D is unclear. This CDR3 has 14 residues. Per germline, CDR1 SEHNR and CDR2 FQNEAQ (reference sequence). V was pared by 6 bases and J by 8 bases, with 19 bases between. The CDR3 sequence is CASSSTSKTNEAFF. As DNA, the CDR3 is TGTGCCAGCAGTTCGACTTCGAAAACCAACGAAGCTTTCTTT.

This clonotype was seen at least ten times. The chain couples TRBV5-5 to TRBJ2-1; D is ambiguous. This CDR3 region has 17 residues. Trimming left V 4 bases short and J 5 bases short, with 22 bases between. Germline CDR1 is SGHKS and CDR2 is YYEKEE (reference sequence). The CDR3 reads CASSPHTPQERDNEQFF. CDR3 coding DNA: TGTGCCAGCAGCCCCCACACCCCGCAAGAGCGTGACAATGAGCAGTTCTTC.

This clonotype showed up many times. The chain combines TRBV10-3 with TRBJ2-7, with 13 bases that match TRBD2. This CDR3 contains 18 residues. V lost 6 bases to trimming and J lost 0 bases; unmatched junction nucleotides: 11. Germline V CDR1 and CDR2: ENHRY, SYGVKD. CDR3 sequence (DNA): TGTGCCATCAGCTTGACTAGCGGGAGGATCCGAAGCTCCTACGAGCAGTACTTC. Its protein product is CAISLTSGRIRSSYEQYF.

This clonotype was recorded many times. The rearrangement links TRBV7-2 to TRBJ2-3; D may be TRBD2 (7 bases). Germline CDR1 SGHTA, CDR2 FQGNSA. This CDR3 comprises 16 residues. The ends were cut back, 1 base at V and 2 bases at J, with 13 bases in the middle. The CDR3 protein is CASSLEGGGSTDTQYF. The CDR3 nucleotides are TGTGCCAGCAGCTTAGAAGGCGGGGGCTCCACAGATACGCAGTATTTT.

This rearrangement joins TRBV27 to TRBJ2-3; D call uncertain. The CDR3 totals 14 residues. V lost 2 bases and J lost 9, with 15 bases in between. CDR1 MNHEY and CDR2 SMNVEV come from the germline V gene (reference sequence). The CDR3 is CASSLDFAPRTQYF. As DNA, the CDR3 is TGTGCCAGCAGTTTAGACTTCGCCCCTCGCACGCAGTATTTT.

This clonotype was recorded at least ten times. J is TRBJ1-5 and V is TRBV20-1; 7 positions match TRBD1. Per germline, CDR1 DFQATT and CDR2 SNEGSKA (reference sequence). The CDR3 is made up of 13 amino acids. With 3 bases clipped from V and 9 bases from J, the junction kept 8 bases outside the gene matches. The CDR3 region is CSARDRPRGPQHF. CDR3 sequence (DNA): TGCAGTGCTAGGGACAGGCCTAGAGGGCCCCAGCATTTT.

Many counts were recorded for this clonotype. J is TRBJ2-3 and V is TRBV24-1; no firm D call. The germline CDR1 and CDR2 sequences are KGHDR and SFDVKD. Trimming took off 3 bases at V and 4 bases at J, with 7 bases between the two ends. This CDR3 has 13 amino acids. The CDR3 loop is CATSDTTADTQYF. The CDR3 DNA follows: TGTGCCACCAGTGATACAACAGCAGATACGCAGTATTTT.

This clonotype was detected ten times or more. The chain is built from TRBV5-1 and TRBJ1-2; D uncertain. The V end lost 7 bases, the J end lost 2 bases, and 15 bases lay between the germline ends. The CDR3 has 14 residues. Germline CDR1 reads SGHRS; CDR2 reads YFSETQ. CDR3 protein: CASFGGGSNYGYTF. The CDR3 region has the DNA TGCGCCAGCTTCGGAGGAGGGTCGAACTATGGCTACACCTTC.

This clonotype was observed at least ten times. J is TRBJ2-1 and V is TRBV11-1, with 13 nucleotides matching TRBD2. With V trimmed by 4 bases and J by 1 base, 10 bases remained unmatched. The length of the CDR3 is 19 residues. Germline V CDR1 and CDR2: SGHAT, FQDESV (reference sequence). The DNA for the CDR3 is TGTGCCAGCAGCTATCGACTAGCGGGAGGCCCTCCATCCTACAATGAGCAGTTCTTC. It codes for CASSYRLAGGPPSYNEQFF.

This clonotype was seen a handful of times. The rearrangement joins TRBV15 to TRBJ1-2, with unresolved D. V was trimmed by 6 bases and J by 5 bases, leaving 13 bases between them. This CDR3 contains 13 residues. Germline V lookup: CDR1 LNHNV, CDR2 YYDKDF (reference sequence). The chain's CDR3 is CATRHEGGYGYTF. DNA of the CDR3: TGTGCCACCAGGCATGAGGGAGGGTATGGCTACACCTTC.